This entry describes one T cell receptor (beta chain). The antigen is unknown. A constant-region primer served to make TCR beta cDNA from approximately 490 ng total RNA. Three rounds of nested multiplex PCR with slightly modified ARM-PCR produced TCR beta libraries. TRBV1-TRBV30 forward and Cbeta reverse primers drove the first two approximately 11-cycle rounds. One entry per CDR3 protein results from TCRdb running MiXCR on the multiplex PCR reads. The sample shows fewer than 400,000 distinct CDR3 sequences, about three fifths of them seen only once. CDR3 length: 13 amino acids. Between the trimmed V and J ends, which lost 4 bases and 10 bases, there was a span of 20 bases. Germline V gives CDR1 GTSNPN, CDR2 SVGIG (reference sequence). Germline DNA was also extracted, while the blood RNA originated from unsorted whole blood. About 3.7 milliliters of peripheral blood were drawn presurgically. This sample stems from a study of tumor-infiltrating lymphocytes in primary liver carcinoma. At the level of the study: Maximum tumor diameters ranged from roughly 4 to 11 cm, stage T1-T3 N0M0.

Findings of the study overall: Tumor samples exhibited a significantly greater top-250-clone fraction than blood samples (p = 0.039).

The V call is TRBV30, the J call TRBJ2-7; a possible D gene is TRBD2 (6 bases). The clonotype was recovered from a woman in her twenties or thirties with primary liver carcinoma and hepatitis B virus infection. Sequences were obtained from peripheral blood. CDR3 in amino acids: CAWTVTGSSEQYF. Written as DNA, the CDR3 is TGTGCCTGGACGGTGACCGGGAGTAGTGAACAGTACTTC.